This T cell receptor beta chain appears in the sequencing data of a study of T-cell reconstitution after alpha-beta-depleted transplantation in children. Whole-study results and caveats: A year had passed since transplant, and T-cell counts and diversity by then came mostly from newly produced T cells. Surviving recipient T cells and thymic progenitors underlay high day-60 TCRbeta diversity in some patients. Expanded graft clones, several hundred of them, were reportedly the source of alpha-beta T cells about two months after transplant.

This clonotype was observed at least ten times. What it binds is not known. For TCRbeta, the library was prepared with unique molecular identifiers. In TCRdb, the PCR reads were re-called with MiXCR into one record per CDR3 protein. The repertoire includes about 980,000 distinct CDR3 sequences, roughly 29% of them detected once, and under 30% sits in the top ten. Germline CDR1 is SGHRS and CDR2 is YFSETQ. The germline V and J ends were trimmed by 1 base and 1 base, with 2 bases remaining between them. This CDR3 is built from 12 residues. This TCR came from a boy under two years old who had a stem cell transplant for SCID, so the T cells may come from the graft donor. The sequences come from PBMCs, mostly from graft donor cells, collected 360 days after TCRalphabeta/CD19-depleted stem cell transplant. V is TRBV5-1 and J is TRBJ2-5; D is unresolved. CDR3 sequence: CASSLSQETQYF. CDR3 DNA sequence: TGCGCCAGCAGCTTGTCCCAAGAGACCCAGTACTTC. Variable domain in full (rest from reference TRBV5-1 and TRBJ2-5): KAGVTQTPRYLIKTRGQQVTLSCSPISGHRSVSWYQQTPGQGLQFLFEYFSETQRNKGNFPGRFSGRQFSNSRSEMNVSTLELGDSALYLCASSLSQETQYFGPGTRLLVL.